This T cell receptor beta chain was identified in a study of blood T cell repertoires in COVID-19. CDR1 and CDR2 (germline): SGHRS, YFSETQ. Trimming removed 4 bases from V and 5 bases from J, with 12 bases in between. The CDR3 is 13 amino acids. Produced via immunoSEQ multiplex PCR; TCRdb's table is partial and in-frame only. In the table there are roughly 200,000 clones, about 90% of which are singletons. The chain combines TRBV5-1 with TRBJ2-5, with D unclear. Sequencing was carried out using peripheral blood. This receptor was identified in a man aged 18 to 29 with active or convalescent COVID-19. CDR3 sequence: CASSLWSQETQYF. The DNA for the CDR3 is TGCGCCAGCAGCCTCTGGAGTCAGGAGACCCAGTACTTC.